This paragraph covers one TCR beta chain sequence. Per germline, CDR1 SEHNR and CDR2 FQNEAQ (reference sequence). Deletions cut 3 bases from V and 2 bases from J, with 16 bases between. CDR3 length equals 16 residues. This sample is drawn from a study of fetal regulatory T cell absence and autoimmunity. Libraries were prepared by immunoSEQ multiplex PCR; TCRdb keeps only in-frame clonotypes and omits some of them. The data show 95,000 to 100,000 clones, roughly 78% seen once. The sequenced material came from pancreas tissue. This chain joins TRBV7-9 and TRBJ2-5; possible D gene TRBD2, 7 bases. The origin of this receptor is a male donor with IPEX syndrome. CDR3 amino acids: CASSFSGRGGQETQYF. In DNA, the CDR3 is TGTGCCAGCAGCTTCTCGGGCAGGGGAGGGCAAGAGACCCAGTACTTC.